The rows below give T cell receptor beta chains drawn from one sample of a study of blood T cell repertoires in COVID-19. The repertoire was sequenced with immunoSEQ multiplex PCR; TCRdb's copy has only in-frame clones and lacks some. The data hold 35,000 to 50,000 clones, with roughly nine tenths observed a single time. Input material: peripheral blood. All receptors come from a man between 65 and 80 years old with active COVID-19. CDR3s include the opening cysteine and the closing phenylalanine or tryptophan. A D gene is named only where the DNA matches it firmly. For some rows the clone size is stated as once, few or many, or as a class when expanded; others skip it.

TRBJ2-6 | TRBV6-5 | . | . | TGTGCCAGCAAAGAGGGAGGCTCTGGGGCCAACGTCCTGACTTTC | CASKEGGSGANVLTF
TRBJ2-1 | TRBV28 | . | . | TGTGCCAGCAGTTTCTCGACACCTTACAATGAGCAGTTCTTC | CASSFSTPYNEQFF
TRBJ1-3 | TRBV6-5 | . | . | TGTGCCAGCAGTTACTCGAATTCCGAGGGAAACACCATATATTTT | CASSYSNSEGNTIYF
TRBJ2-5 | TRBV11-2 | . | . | TGTGCCAGCGGCGGCGGAACTCAAGAGACCCAGTACTTC | CASGGGTQETQYF
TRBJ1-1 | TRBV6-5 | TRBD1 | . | TGTGCCAGCAGGGACAGGGGTAAAGGCACTGAAGCTTTCTTT | CASRDRGKGTEAFF
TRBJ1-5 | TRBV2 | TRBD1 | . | TGTGCCAGCAGTGGACAGGGAGGAAGCAATCAGCCCCAGCATTTT | CASSGQGGSNQPQHF
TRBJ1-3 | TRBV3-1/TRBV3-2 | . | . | TGTGCCAGCAGCCAAAGGACGGGGGGAGAGAGGGGAAACACCATATATTTT | CASSQRTGGERGNTIYF
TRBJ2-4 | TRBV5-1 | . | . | TGCGCCAGCAGCTTGGCCGCGGTGTCGGACATTCAGTACTTC | CASSLAAVSDIQYF
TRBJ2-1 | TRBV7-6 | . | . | TGTGCCAGCAGCTTAGACTCCCGAATCTCCTACAATGAGCAGTTCTTC | CASSLDSRISYNEQFF
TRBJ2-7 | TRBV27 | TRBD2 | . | TGTGCCAGCCGGACTAGCGGAAAAACCGAGCAGTACTTC | CASRTSGKTEQYF
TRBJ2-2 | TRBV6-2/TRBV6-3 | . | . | TGTGCCAGCAGTTACTCGAACGGGGTGCCCACCGGGGAGCTGTTTTTT | CASSYSNGVPTGELFF
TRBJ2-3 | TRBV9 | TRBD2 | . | TGTGCCAGCAGCGTAGCCCCTCTAGCGGGGTTTAGCACAGATACGCAGTATTTT | CASSVAPLAGFSTDTQYF
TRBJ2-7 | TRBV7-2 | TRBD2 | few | TGTGCCAGCAGCTTAGATGGGACTAGAACCTACGAGCAGTACTTC | CASSLDGTRTYEQYF
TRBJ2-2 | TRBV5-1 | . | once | TGCGCCAGCAGCAAAACAGGGAACACCGGGGAGCTGTTTTTT | CASSKTGNTGELFF
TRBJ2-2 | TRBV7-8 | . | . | TGTGCCAGCAGCTTACCGGGGTCCGGGGAGCTGTTTTTT | CASSLPGSGELFF
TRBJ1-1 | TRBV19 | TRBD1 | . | TGTGCCAGTAGCCCGAGGACCGGGACAGGGGACACTGAAGCTTTCTTT | CASSPRTGTGDTEAFF
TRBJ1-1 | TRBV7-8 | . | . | TGTGCCAGCAGCCCCGGAGGAGGATCTAGCACTGAAGCTTTCTTT | CASSPGGGSSTEAFF
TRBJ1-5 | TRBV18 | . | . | TGTGCCAGCAGGGGCGAGAATCAGCCCCAGCATTTT | CASRGENQPQHF
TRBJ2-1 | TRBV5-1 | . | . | TGCGCCAGCAGCTTAGAATCGGGGAATGAGCAGTTCTTC | CASSLESGNEQFF
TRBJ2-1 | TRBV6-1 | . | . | TGTGCCAGCAGCCACGGAGCGAGCTCCTACAATGAGCAGTTCTTC | CASSHGASSYNEQFF
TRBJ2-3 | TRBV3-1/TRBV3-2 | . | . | TGTGCCAGCAGCCAAGAGAAGAGGTTTCGCACAGATACGCAGTATTTT | CASSQEKRFRTDTQYF
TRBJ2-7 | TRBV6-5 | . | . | TGTGCCACTATGCCCGGCAGGGGATCGGTGTACGAGCAGTACTTC | CATMPGRGSVYEQYF
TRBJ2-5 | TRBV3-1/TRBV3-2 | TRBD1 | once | TGTGCCAGCAGCCTTACATCGGGACAGCAAGAGACCCAGTACTTC | CASSLTSGQQETQYF
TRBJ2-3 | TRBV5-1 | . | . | TGCGCCAGCAGCTCCCGGCCCGGGATAAGCACAGATACGCAGTATTTT | CASSSRPGISTDTQYF
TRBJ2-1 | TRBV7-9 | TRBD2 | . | TGTGCCAGCAGCGAGACTAGCGGGACACACAATGAGCAGTTCTTC | CASSETSGTHNEQFF
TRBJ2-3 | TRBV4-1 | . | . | TGCGCCAGCAGCCAAGTTGATGAGGGGGGGCTGGATACGCAGTATTTT | CASSQVDEGGLDTQYF